The TCR beta chain described here comes from a study of T-cell reconstitution after alpha-beta-depleted transplantation in children. Whole-study results and caveats: About two months after transplant, alpha-beta T cells reportedly came from several hundred expanded graft clones.

The TCRbeta library was prepared with unique molecular identifiers. TCRdb reprocessed the PCR reads via MiXCR and lists one record per CDR3 protein. Of about 980,000 distinct CDR3 sequences listed, 25% to 30% are singletons. This CDR3 comprises 16 residues. Trimming took off 1 base at V and 2 bases at J, with 11 bases between the two ends. CDR1 and CDR2 from the germline V gene are SEHNR and FQNEAQ (reference sequence). In this sample, this clonotype turned up a few times. What it binds is unknown. V and J are TRBV7-9 and TRBJ1-4; D perhaps matches TRBD1 (5 bases). Sequencing used PBMCs, mostly from graft donor cells, obtained 360 days after TCRalphabeta/CD19-depleted stem cell transplant. This sequence originates from a boy younger than two who had a stem cell transplant for SCID, so the T cells may come from the graft donor. CDR3 DNA: TGTGCCAGCAGCTTAGGCTCGACAGATACTAATGAAAAACTGTTTTTT. Translated, it gives CASSLGSTDTNEKLFF.